This T cell receptor (beta chain) was recorded in a study of blood T cell repertoires in COVID-19 (dated by TCRdb to the early 2020s). General notes on the study: Samples covering the acute and convalescent phases of COVID-19 were provided by collaborators in the United States, Italy and Spain. The material from the prospective study consisted of cDNA or gDNA derived from T cells, B-cell-depleted T cells, or PBMCs. Subjects who had been exposed to COVID-19, were actively infected with it, or had recovered from it provided the deeply sampled blood TCRbeta repertoires that made up the dataset. The repertoires were released in a freely available public database intended as a resource for research on the immune response to SARS-CoV-2. The samples were drawn from two sources: the first 160 participants of the ongoing ImmuneRACE study, and 950 to 1,500 subjects contributed by 6 global collaborators. Sample metadata almost always included a de-identified subject ID, COVID-19 status, age in years and sex. Where HLA class I and class II types were available, the types were taken from metadata supplied by the sample provider, not from assay-based typing.

TCRbeta CDR3 regions were amplified from genomic DNA by means of the immunoSEQ Assay, a bias-controlled multiplex PCR. The paper's processing steps were these. The number of nucleated cells in each sample was estimated by amplification of reference gene primers within the assay. To quantify the absolute abundance of each unique TCRbeta CDR3 rearrangement, sequence reads were collapsed and filtered. For each sample, productive Simpson clonality was calculated as the square root of Simpson's diversity index across productive rearrangements. TCRdb mirrors the immuneACCESS table, restricted to in-frame sequences. Some clones are absent from its copies; in checked studies, under half trace to an unresolved V gene, and the reason for the others is unknown. V, J and clone size are those of that table, while D and trimming were read from the DNA. The sample table shows 200,000 to 250,000 clones, and roughly 79% are seen once. Of the sample, about 15% is held by the ten largest clones.

Participants in the prospective study were enrolled through a virtual design, were aged roughly 18 to 100 years, and lived in approximately 25 United States geographic areas. In the prospective study, cohorts were assigned on the basis of participant-reported clinical history obtained from a screening survey and a study questionnaire. For ImmuneRACE Cohort 3, a participant was defined as recovered based on two consecutive negative NP/OP PCR tests, clearance by a healthcare professional, or resolution of symptoms. In the prospective study, mobile phlebotomists collected whole blood, serum and a nasopharyngeal or oropharyngeal swab from each participant. Additional blood draws and questionnaires over an approximately two-month period could optionally be provided by prospective study participants. Prospective study blood samples were shipped either frozen or at room temperature before DNA extraction.

Unmatched junction bases come to 2, with V trimmed by 0 bases and J by 1 base. CDR1 SGHRS and CDR2 YFSETQ were looked up in the germline V gene. The CDR3 starts with the cysteine, ends with the phenylalanine, and has 18 residues. CDR3 DNA only is kept here, 54 bases in frame from base 1. As concerns this clone: There is no known antigen for this receptor. Base qualities were left out, and no much larger clone turns up one base away.

Points the paper makes about the study in general: How much clinical and demographic metadata was included differed by source and by participant, and the metadata was provided uncurated.

Sequencing input: PBMCs or T cells enriched from blood (not recorded which). The TCR originated in a man in his forties who had recovered from COVID-19. The chain is encoded by TRBV5-1 joined to TRBJ2-2; the central 14 bases match TRBD2. The CDR3 region: CASSLAGTSGRNTGELFF. The sequenced DNA: TGCGCCAGCAGCTTGGCGGGGACTAGCGGGAGGAACACCGGGGAGCTGTTTTTT.